What follows describes a single TCR beta chain. What antigen it recognizes has not been identified. Within one base of it there is no much larger clone, and no base qualities were kept. Only healthy Caucasian donors were included. The twin cohort comprised three pairs of female monozygotic twins, all aged roughly 18 to 30 years. Positive isolation kits from Invitrogen were used to isolate CD4+ and CD8+ T cell populations. This sample is part of a study of identical twins listed by TCRdb under 2016. Notes on the research overall: To test whether fetal clonotypes persist, this study deep-sequenced TCR alpha and beta repertoires from monozygotic twins, from unrelated adults of various ages, and from cord blood. To rule out contamination, the twin experiments were replicated at different times with different library preparation protocols. What the work shows at the level of the full study, not this receptor alone: Compared with coincidental sharing between unrelated individuals, an excess of low generation-probability sequences was observed among out-of-frame TCR alpha sequences shared between twins. Excess twin sharing in beta out-of-frame sequences was weaker because fewer shared sequences lowered the signal-to-noise ratio. Because the same donors could not be followed over many years, conclusions were based on cross-sectional statistical analysis. Zero-insertion analyses could be partly confounded by invariant T cells such as MAIT and iNKT, though diverse VJ usage argued against such confounding for most clonotypes. Recombination models systematically underestimated out-of-frame TCR alpha sharing in monozygotic twins but agreed with sharing between unrelated individuals. Fewer insertions were carried by abundant cord blood beta clonotypes; a weaker similar trend was observed in young adult naive repertoires, while no such trend was observed in memory repertoires.

From a lookup of the germline V gene, CDR1 and CDR2 are SGHAT and FQNNGV. For this chain, trimming is 3 bases at the V end and 5 bases at the J end, and the number of junction bases without a gene match is 2. The CDR3 contains 15 residues, cysteine and phenylalanine counted. Only the CDR3 region is kept as DNA, spanning 45 bases read in frame from base 1. The library was prepared using 5' RACE. The sequencing machine was an Illumina HiSeq 2000. A universal primer binding site was added through template switching, and the final cDNA carried a unique molecular identifier so that TCR cDNA molecules could be counted accurately. First-strand cDNA for TCR alpha and beta chains was synthesized from specific primers in the conserved constant-segment region. To control for contamination, each cDNA library was double barcoded with a SMART-Mk sample barcode plus Illumina barcodes. TruSeq adapter sequences along with Illumina sample barcodes were introduced in two successive PCR steps. The TCR alpha and beta cDNA libraries were sequenced on the Illumina HiSeq platform using custom primers. From the authors' description of their analysis: MiGEC was used to process raw reads and extract unique molecular identifiers, and MiXCR was used to find CDR3 positions. Recombination models were inferred per individual with the repgenHMM and IGoR tools using an EM algorithm. The tcR package in R was used for shared clonotype analysis, with sharing normalized by the product of cloneset sizes. To study raw recombination without the effects of thymic and clonal selection, out-of-frame nonproductive sequences were analyzed. Using fastp trimming at Q25 and MiXCR clonotype assembly, TCRdb reanalyzed the public sequencing data and kept in-frame beta chains. Rows with a matching CDR3 protein are joined into one entry that keeps the most common DNA and genes. The V and J calls and clone size are TCRdb's, not the authors'. Recorded for this sample are 500,000 to 650,000 distinct CDR3 sequences; approximately 20% of them occurred a single time. The ten largest clones represent around 0.47% of the sample.

The data were also submitted as part of a second study, on yellow fever vaccine responses in identical twins. The second investigation adds: The T cell response to vaccination in identical twins was reported by the authors to appear partly convergent and partly personalized. In identical twins, the study followed T cell clones that responded to the vaccine with precision.

This TCR was sampled from a woman under 30 in good health. Sequenced: CD4+ T cells sorted from blood. Recombination connected TRBV11-2 to TRBJ2-4; 12 middle bases align to TRBD2. The DNA sequence reads TGTGCCAGCAGCTTTCTAGCGGGAGGGGAAAACATTCAGTACTTC. It translates as CASSFLAGGENIQYF.